This T cell receptor beta chain was sequenced during a study of blood T cells in healthy people across ages. The V gene's germline CDR1 is MNHEY and CDR2 SVGEGT. Trimming at V came to 6 bases and at J to 7 bases, leaving 2 bases not matched to a gene. The CDR3 is 13 amino acids. Sample-barcoded 5' priming and a J-beta primer mix drove a second PCR of 7 to 11 cycles. A single record per CDR3 protein comes from TCRdb applying MiXCR to the 5' RACE reads. The sample yields over 500,000 distinct CDR3 sequences, over 40% seen once. This TCR came from a woman aged 80 or over in good health. This chain connects TRBV6-2 or TRBV6-3 to TRBJ2-1; 11 positions agree with TRBD1. Sequencing was performed on blood. The CDR3 reads CASRRDRGNEQFF. Here the CDR3 DNA reads TGTGCCAGCAGGCGGGACAGGGGGAATGAGCAGTTCTTC.